These T cell receptor beta chains were read from a single sample in a study of T-cell memory formation after mild COVID-19. TCRdb reprocessed the 5' RACE reads via MiXCR and lists one record per CDR3 protein. The table lists nearly 350,000 distinct CDR3 sequences, about an eighth of them singletons. Source material: PBMCs or a T cell subset sorted from them (not recorded which). All receptors derive from a young man who had mild COVID-19 (a few samples of this study predate the infection). Cell type and time point are not known. The CDR3 runs from the conserved cysteine through the conserved F or W. Fields, in order: J gene, clone size, V gene, D gene, CDR3 DNA, CDR3 protein. D genes are given only for firm matches. Some rows mark clone size as missing; the rest say once, few, many or name a class of expanded clone.

TRBJ1-4	-	TRBV10-3	TRBD1	TGTGCCATCAGTGAAACAGGGGGCTTCGCAACTAATGAAAAACTGTTTTTT	CAISETGGFATNEKLFF
TRBJ2-7	-	TRBV20-1	-	TGCAGTGCCGCGACGACCAGAACAAGGCACGAGCAGTACTTC	CSAATTRTRHEQYF
TRBJ2-3	-	TRBV9	-	TGTGCCAGCAGCGTAGCCACAGATACGCAGTATTTT	CASSVATDTQYF
TRBJ2-3	-	TRBV4-3	-	TGCGCCAGCAGCCAAGTTGCGGGCCTCTTCACAGATACGCAGTATTTT	CASSQVAGLFTDTQYF
TRBJ1-3	-	TRBV5-5	-	TGTGCCAGCACCTCGAGCGGGATAGGAAACACCATATATTTT	CASTSSGIGNTIYF
TRBJ2-1	few	TRBV5-1	-	TGCGCCAGCAGCCTAACGGACAAGCCAGACAATGAGCAGTTCTTC	CASSLTDKPDNEQFF
TRBJ2-2	-	TRBV6-2/TRBV6-3	-	TGTGCCAGCAGTCCAACTACGCCCACCGGGGAGCTGTTTTTT	CASSPTTPTGELFF
TRBJ2-4	-	TRBV7-2	-	TGTGCCAGCAGCTTAACGGTCTTGGCAGAATTGGAAATAGCCAAAAACATTCAGTACTTC	CASSLTVLAELEIAKNIQYF
TRBJ2-6	few	TRBV29-1	TRBD2	TGCAGCGTTGAAGGTTCAGCTAGCGGTAGCTCTGGGGCCAACGTCCTGACTTTC	CSVEGSASGSSGANVLTF
TRBJ2-1	many	TRBV6-5	TRBD1	TGTGCCAGCAGTTACTCCGGGACAGGGGGTTACAATGAGCAGTTCTTC	CASSYSGTGGYNEQFF
TRBJ2-1	-	TRBV6-2/TRBV6-3	-	TGTGCCAGCAGCCGAGGGTTTGTTGAGCAGTTCTTC	CASSRGFVEQFF
TRBJ1-1	-	TRBV6-5	-	TGTGCCAGCAGTTACGCGGATCAAGACACTGAAGCTTTCTTT	CASSYADQDTEAFF
TRBJ1-6	many	TRBV6-2/TRBV6-3	-	TGTGCCAGCAGTTATCGGAGACCTGGGAATAATTCACCCCTCCACTTT	CASSYRRPGNNSPLHF
TRBJ2-2	many	TRBV3-1	-	TGTGCCAGCAGGCCCCAGGGCACCGGGGAGCTGTTTTTT	CASRPQGTGELFF
TRBJ2-2	-	TRBV6-6	TRBD2	TGTGCCAGCAGCTCCCTAGCGGGGGGCCCTCCGAGGGCCGGGGAGCTGTTTTTT	CASSSLAGGPPRAGELFF
TRBJ1-1	-	TRBV5-1	-	TGCGCCAGCACAGACTCACCGGGAACTGAAGCTTTCTTT	CASTDSPGTEAFF
TRBJ2-5	few	TRBV11-2	-	TGTGCCAGCAGCCTACGAAGTCAGGGGGAGACCCAGTACTTC	CASSLRSQGETQYF